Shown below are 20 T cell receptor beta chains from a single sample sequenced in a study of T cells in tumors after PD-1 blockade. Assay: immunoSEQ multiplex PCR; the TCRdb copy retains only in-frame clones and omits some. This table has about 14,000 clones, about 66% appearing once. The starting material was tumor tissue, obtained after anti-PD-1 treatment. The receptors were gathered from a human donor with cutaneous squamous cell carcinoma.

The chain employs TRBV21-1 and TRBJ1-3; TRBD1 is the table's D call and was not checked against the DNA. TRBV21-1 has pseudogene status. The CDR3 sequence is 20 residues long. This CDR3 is CASSKALIIGGGGCGNTIYF. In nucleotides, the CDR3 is TGTGCCAGCAGCAAAGCGCTTATCATAGGAGGGGGCGGGTGCGGAAACACCATATATTTT.

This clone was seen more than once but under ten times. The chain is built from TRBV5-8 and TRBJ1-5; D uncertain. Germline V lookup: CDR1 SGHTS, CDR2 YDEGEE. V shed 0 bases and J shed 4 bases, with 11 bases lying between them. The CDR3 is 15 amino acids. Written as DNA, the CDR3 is TGTGCCAGCAGCTTGGGTGGGGTGGGAAATCAGCCCCAGCATTTT. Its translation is CASSLGGVGNQPQHF.

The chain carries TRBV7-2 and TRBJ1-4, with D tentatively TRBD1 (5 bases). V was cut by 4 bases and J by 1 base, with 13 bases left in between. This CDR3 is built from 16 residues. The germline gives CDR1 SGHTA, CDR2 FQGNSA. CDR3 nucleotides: TGTGCCAGCAGCTCCCAGGGACCTTTAACTAATGAAAAACTGTTTTTT. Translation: CASSSQGPLTNEKLFF.

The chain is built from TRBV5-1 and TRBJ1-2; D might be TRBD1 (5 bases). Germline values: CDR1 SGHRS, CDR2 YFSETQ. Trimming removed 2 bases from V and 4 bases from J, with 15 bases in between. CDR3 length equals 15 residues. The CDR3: CASSLQDPRTYGYTF. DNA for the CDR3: TGCGCCAGCAGCTTACAGGATCCTCGTACCTATGGCTACACCTTC.

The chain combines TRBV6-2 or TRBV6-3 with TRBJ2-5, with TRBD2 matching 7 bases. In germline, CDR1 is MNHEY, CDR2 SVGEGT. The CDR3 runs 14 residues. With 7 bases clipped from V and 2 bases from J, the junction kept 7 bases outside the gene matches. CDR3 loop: CASIPGGLQETQYF. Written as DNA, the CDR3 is TGTGCCAGCATCCCGGGAGGTCTACAAGAGACCCAGTACTTC.

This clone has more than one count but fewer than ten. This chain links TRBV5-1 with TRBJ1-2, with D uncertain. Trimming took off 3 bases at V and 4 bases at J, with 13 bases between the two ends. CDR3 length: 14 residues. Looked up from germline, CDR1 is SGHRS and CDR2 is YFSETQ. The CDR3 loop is CASSWLPPSYGYTF. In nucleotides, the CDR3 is TGCGCCAGCAGCTGGCTTCCTCCTAGCTATGGCTACACCTTC.

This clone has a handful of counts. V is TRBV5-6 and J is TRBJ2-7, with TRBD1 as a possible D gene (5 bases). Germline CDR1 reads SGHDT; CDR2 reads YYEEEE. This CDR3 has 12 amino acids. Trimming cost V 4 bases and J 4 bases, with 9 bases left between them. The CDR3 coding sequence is TGTGCCAGCAGCCTTCAGGGTTACGAGCAGTACTTC. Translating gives CASSLQGYEQYF.

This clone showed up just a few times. CDR3 bases: TGCGCCAGCAGCTTTTCGGGAACTAACTATGGCTACACCTTC. It specifies CASSFSGTNYGYTF. This chain uses TRBV5-1 with TRBJ1-2; D is uncertain. V lost 2 bases to trimming and J lost 0 bases, with 8 bases between them. CDR3 length: 14 residues. Germline V gene data show CDR1 as SGHRS and CDR2 as YFSETQ. The variable domain in full, with the rest retrieved from reference TRBV5-1 and TRBJ1-2, is KAGVTQTPRYLIKTRGQQVTLSCSPISGHRSVSWYQQTPGQGLQFLFEYFSETQRNKGNFPGRFSGRQFSNSRSEMNVSTLELGDSALYLCASSFSGTNYGYTFGSGTRLTVV.

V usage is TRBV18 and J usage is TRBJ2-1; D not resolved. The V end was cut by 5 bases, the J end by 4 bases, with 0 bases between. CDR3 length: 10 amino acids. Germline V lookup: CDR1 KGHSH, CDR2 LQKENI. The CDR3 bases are TGTGCCAGCTCATACAATGAGCAGTTCTTC. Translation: CASSYNEQFF.

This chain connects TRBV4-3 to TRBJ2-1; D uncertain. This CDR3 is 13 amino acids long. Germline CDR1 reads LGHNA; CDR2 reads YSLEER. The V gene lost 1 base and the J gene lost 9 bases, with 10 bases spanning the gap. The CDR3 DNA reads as TGCGCCAGCAGCCAAGCTACTGAAAGTGAGCAGTTCTTC. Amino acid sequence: CASSQATESEQFF.

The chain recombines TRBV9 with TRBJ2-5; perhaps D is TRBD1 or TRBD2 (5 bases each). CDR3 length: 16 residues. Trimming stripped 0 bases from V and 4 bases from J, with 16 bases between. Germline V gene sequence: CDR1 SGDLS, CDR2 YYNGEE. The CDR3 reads CASSVGGGQGGETQYF. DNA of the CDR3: TGTGCCAGCAGCGTAGGAGGCGGGCAGGGTGGAGAGACCCAGTACTTC. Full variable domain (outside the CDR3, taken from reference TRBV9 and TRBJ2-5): DSGVTQTPKHLITATGQRVTLRCSPRSGDLSVYWYQQSLDQGLQFLIQYYNGEERAKGNILERFSAQQFPDLHSELNLSSLELGDSALYFCASSVGGGQGGETQYFGPGTRLLVL.

This CDR3 is CASSLTGWGFF. CDR3 sequence (DNA): TGTGCCAGCAGTCTAACCGGTTGGGGTTTCTTT. The chain has TRBV2 and TRBJ1-1; no clear D. The V and J ends lost 5 bases and 13 bases respectively, with 14 bases between them. CDR1 is SNHLY, CDR2 FYNNEI, per germline. This CDR3 is built from 11 residues. The full variable domain, its missing parts supplied by reference TRBV2 and TRBJ1-1, is EPEVTQTPSHQVTQMGQEVILRCVPISNHLYFYWYRQILGQKVEFLVSFYNNEISEKSEIFDDQFSVERPDGSNFTLKIRSTKLEDSAMYFCASSLTGWGFFGQGTRLTVV.

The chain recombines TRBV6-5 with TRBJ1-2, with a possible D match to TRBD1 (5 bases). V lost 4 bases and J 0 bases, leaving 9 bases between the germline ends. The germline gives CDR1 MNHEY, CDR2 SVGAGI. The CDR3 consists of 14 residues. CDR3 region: CASSSPTANYGYTF. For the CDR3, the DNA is TGTGCCAGCAGTTCCCCGACAGCTAACTATGGCTACACCTTC.

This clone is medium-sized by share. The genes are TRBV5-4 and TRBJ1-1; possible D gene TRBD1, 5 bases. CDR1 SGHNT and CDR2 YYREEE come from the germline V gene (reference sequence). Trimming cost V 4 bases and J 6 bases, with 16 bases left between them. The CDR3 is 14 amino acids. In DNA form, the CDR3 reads TGTGCCAGCAGCCCATCGGGACTGGACGCTGAAGCTTTCTTT. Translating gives CASSPSGLDAEAFF. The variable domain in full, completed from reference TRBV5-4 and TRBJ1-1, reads ETGVTQSPTHLIKTRGQQVTLRCSSQSGHNTVSWYQQALGQGPQFIFQYYREEENGRGNFPPRFSGLQFPNYSSELNVNALELDDSALYLCASSPSGLDAEAFFGQGTRLTVV.

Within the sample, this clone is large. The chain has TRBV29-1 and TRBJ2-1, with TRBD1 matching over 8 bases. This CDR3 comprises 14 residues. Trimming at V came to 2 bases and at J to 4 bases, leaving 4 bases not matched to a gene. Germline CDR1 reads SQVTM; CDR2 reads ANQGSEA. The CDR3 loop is CSVEPDRGYNEQFF. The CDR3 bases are TGCAGCGTTGAACCCGACAGGGGTTACAATGAGCAGTTCTTC.

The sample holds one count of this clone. The CDR3 here is CASSRGRADTQYF. In DNA form, the CDR3 reads TGTGCCAGCAGCCGAGGAAGGGCAGATACGCAGTATTTT. The chain combines TRBV7-6 with TRBJ2-3; no clear D. The V end was cut by 5 bases, the J end by 4 bases, with 10 bases between. The CDR3 extends over 13 amino acids. Germline-derived CDR1 and CDR2 are SGHVS and FNYEAQ.

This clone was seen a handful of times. CDR3 in DNA: TGTGCCAGCACCCGGGACGCCGGCTCTGGGGCCAACGTCCTGACTTTC. Translated: CASTRDAGSGANVLTF. This chain uses TRBV5-4 with TRBJ2-6; TRBD1 or TRBD2 may be the D gene (5 bases each). V lost 6 bases to trimming and J lost 0 bases, with 13 bases between them. The CDR3 loop spans 16 amino acids. Germline CDR1 SGHNT, CDR2 YYREEE (reference sequence).

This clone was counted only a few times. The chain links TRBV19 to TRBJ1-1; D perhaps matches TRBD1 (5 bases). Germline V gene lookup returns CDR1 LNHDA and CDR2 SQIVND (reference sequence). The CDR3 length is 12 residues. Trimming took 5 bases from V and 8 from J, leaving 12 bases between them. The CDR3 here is CASSQGAVEAFF. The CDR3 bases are TGTGCCAGTAGTCAGGGAGCAGTCGAAGCTTTCTTT.

For the CDR3, the DNA is TGTGCCAGCAGTGCGCTCTCGGGGGAAAAACTGTTTTTT. It is translated as CASSALSGEKLFF. The rearrangement uses TRBV6-4 and TRBJ1-4, with D uncertain. The germline V and J ends were trimmed by 4 bases and 8 bases, with 11 bases remaining between them. The CDR3 totals 13 residues. Germline values: CDR1 MRHNA, CDR2 SNTAGT.

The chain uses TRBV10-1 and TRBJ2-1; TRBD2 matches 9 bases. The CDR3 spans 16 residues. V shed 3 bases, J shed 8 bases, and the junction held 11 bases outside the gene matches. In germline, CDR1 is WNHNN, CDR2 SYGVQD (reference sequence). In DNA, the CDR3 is TGCGCCAGCAGTGATGATCGCGGGGGGGCTAAGGATGAGCAGTTCTTC. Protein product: CASSDDRGGAKDEQFF.